Listed below are T cell receptor beta chains from one sample, sequenced in a study of CD8 T cells in ankylosing spondylitis. TCRdb re-called the 5' RACE reads with MiXCR, one entry per CDR3 protein. The data contain about 510,000 distinct CDR3 sequences, about 5.7% of them singletons. The sample comprised blood, either unsorted or a sorted T cell fraction (not recorded which). The receptor source for this set is a male donor with ankylosing spondylitis. The CDR3 runs from the conserved cysteine through the conserved F or W. The D gene is left open where the match is weak. Clone sizes are given selectively: once, few, many, or a class where the clone is expanded.

v_gene,d_gene,j_gene,abundance,CDR3nt,CDR3aa
TRBV11-1,-,TRBJ1-6,many,TGTGCCAGCAGTCAGGGGCTCGCGAAGGGTATATCGTATTCACCCCTCCACTTT,CASSQGLAKGISYSPLHF
TRBV4-2,-,TRBJ1-2,-,TGTGCCAGCAGCCCCGGGCTCCTCGGCTACACCTTC,CASSPGLLGYTF
TRBV9,TRBD2,TRBJ2-3,many,TGTGCCAGCAGCGCCACTAGCGGCTCTAGCACAGATACGCAGTATTTT,CASSATSGSSTDTQYF
TRBV20-1,-,TRBJ2-1,many,TGCAGTGCTAGAGACCGGGTTGGAAATAATGAGCAGTTCTTC,CSARDRVGNNEQFF
TRBV5-5,TRBD2,TRBJ2-5,many,TGTGCCAGCGTACTAGCGGGAGTTGAGACCCAGTACTTC,CASVLAGVETQYF
TRBV7-2,-,TRBJ2-3,few,TGTGCCAGCAGGTCTATGAGAGGCCCAGATACGCAGTATTTT,CASRSMRGPDTQYF
TRBV19,-,TRBJ2-1,few,TGTGCCAGTAGTATTCAGCAAGCAGGGTCTCAGTTCTTC,CASSIQQAGSQFF
TRBV20-1,TRBD1,TRBJ1-5,many,TGCAGTGCTATCACCGACAGGGTTGGTCAGCCCCAGCATTTT,CSAITDRVGQPQHF
TRBV2,-,TRBJ1-1,many,TGTGCCAGCCGGGGATACAGGCTGAACACTGAAGCTTTCTTT,CASRGYRLNTEAFF
TRBV20-1,TRBD2,TRBJ2-2,many,TGCAGTGCTAGAGATCCGGCTAGCGGGAGGGCCGGCGGGGAGCTGTTTTTT,CSARDPASGRAGGELFF
TRBV5-5,TRBD1,TRBJ1-6,many,TGTGCCAGCAGCGTGACAGGGGCCGCAGATTCACCCCTCCACTTT,CASSVTGAADSPLHF
TRBV5-1,-,TRBJ2-3,many,TGCGCCAGCAGCTTGGCCAAAGGGGCAGATACGCAGTATTTT,CASSLAKGADTQYF
TRBV7-2,TRBD1,TRBJ1-5,many,TGTGCCAGCAGCCCAGGGACAGGGGCAGGTCAGCCCCAGCATTTT,CASSPGTGAGQPQHF
TRBV29-1,-,TRBJ2-5,many,TGCAGCGTTGATTGGGCAGTAAGGGAGACCCAGTACTTC,CSVDWAVRETQYF
TRBV5-1,TRBD1,TRBJ2-5,many,TGCGCCAGCAGCTTGTTGTTGGGACAGCAAGAGACCCAGTACTTC,CASSLLLGQQETQYF
TRBV5-1,TRBD1,TRBJ1-2,many,TGCGCCAGCAGCTTGGATCGGACAGGGGGCATCTATGGCTACACCTTC,CASSLDRTGGIYGYTF
TRBV20-1,-,TRBJ1-6,many,TGCAGTGCTAGAAGGGGGGGCACCTATAATTCACCCCTCCACTTT,CSARRGGTYNSPLHF
TRBV4-3,TRBD2,TRBJ2-1,many,TGCGCCAGCAGCCAAGTGGGGGAGGGGAGGAATGAGCAGTTCTTC,CASSQVGEGRNEQFF
TRBV2,-,TRBJ2-5,-,TGTGCCAGCAGTGCCGACATGGAGACCCAGTACTTC,CASSADMETQYF
TRBV5-1,-,TRBJ1-1,many,TGCGCCAGCAGCTCCACCGGGGGGGGTGACACTGAAGCTTTCTTT,CASSSTGGGDTEAFF
TRBV5-5,-,TRBJ2-2,many,TGTGCCAGCAGCTTGCGGCTATTGGGCACCGGGGAGCTGTTTTTT,CASSLRLLGTGELFF
TRBV5-1,TRBD2,TRBJ2-1,many,TGCGCCAGCAGCTACATACGGGGGGGCTCATTCGATGAGCAGTTCTTC,CASSYIRGGSFDEQFF
TRBV6-5,-,TRBJ2-4,many,TGTGCCAGCAGTTACGGCAGTGCCAAAAACATTCAGTACTTC,CASSYGSAKNIQYF
TRBV9,TRBD2,TRBJ2-3,many,TGTGCCAGCAGCGTATGGGGAGGTTCAGCGGGGGGATCTAGCACAGATACGCAGTATTTT,CASSVWGGSAGGSSTDTQYF
TRBV5-1,-,TRBJ2-7,many,TGCGCCAGCAGCTTGGCGGGAACTTACTACGAGCAGTACTTC,CASSLAGTYYEQYF
TRBV29-1,-,TRBJ2-2,few,TGCAGCGTTGATATCGGGTTCAACACCGGGGAGCTGTTTTTT,CSVDIGFNTGELFF
TRBV20-1,TRBD1,TRBJ2-5,many,TGCAGTGCTAGAAGACAGGGGGTGGTCCACGGCCAGTACTTC,CSARRQGVVHGQYF
TRBV12-3/TRBV12-4,-,TRBJ2-7,few,TGTGCCAGCAGTTTTTGGTCCTACGAGCAGTACTTC,CASSFWSYEQYF
TRBV6-2/TRBV6-3,-,TRBJ2-2,-,TGTGCCAGCAGTTACCCCTTGCCCGGGGAGCTGTTTTTT,CASSYPLPGELFF
TRBV7-2,TRBD2,TRBJ2-1,many,TGTGCCAGCAGCCTGAGGCGGGAGTTCTACAATGAGCAGTTCTTC,CASSLRREFYNEQFF
TRBV7-9,-,TRBJ1-2,many,TGTGCCAGCAGCTTAGACGGGGTGGGCTACACCTTC,CASSLDGVGYTF
TRBV12-3/TRBV12-4,-,TRBJ1-1,many,TGTGCCAGCTGTTCGAACACTGAAGCTTTCTTT,CASCSNTEAFF
TRBV10-3,-,TRBJ2-7,many,TGTGCCATCAGTGAAAATGCCGGGGGGCTGAGAGAGCAGTACTTC,CAISENAGGLREQYF
TRBV4-2,-,TRBJ2-3,many,TGTGCCAGCAGCCAAGATTGGGCGGATACGCAGTATTTT,CASSQDWADTQYF
TRBV7-9,-,TRBJ2-2,many,TGTGCCAGCAGCTCCCACCCTCCCAGGGACGCCGGGGAGCTGTTTTTT,CASSSHPPRDAGELFF
TRBV6-5,-,TRBJ2-7,-,TGTGCCAGCAGTTCGTCTTCGGGGCCGACGTACTCCTACGAGCAGTACTTC,CASSSSSGPTYSYEQYF
TRBV3-1,-,TRBJ2-6,once,TGTGCCAGCAGCCAAGGTACCGGGAGCTCTGGGGCCAACGTCCTGACTTTC,CASSQGTGSSGANVLTF
TRBV4-1,-,TRBJ1-2,-,TGTGCCAGCAGCCCCGGACTCCCCGGGACGACTAACTATGGCTACACCTTC,CASSPGLPGTTNYGYTF
TRBV7-9,TRBD2,TRBJ2-7,many,TGCGCCAGCAGCTCCGGGACTACCTCCTACGAGCAGTACTTC,CASSSGTTSYEQYF
TRBV4-2,-,TRBJ2-5,many,TGTGCCAGCAGCCAAGAAGGCTACCGCCAAGAGACCCAGTACTTC,CASSQEGYRQETQYF
TRBV10-3,TRBD1,TRBJ1-6,many,TGTGCCATCAGTGGGACAGGGGGGAATTCACCCCTCCACTTT,CAISGTGGNSPLHF
TRBV7-2,-,TRBJ2-7,-,TGTGCCAGCAGCCTTAGGGGGGGCGCCAATGTGTACTACGAGCAGTACTTC,CASSLRGGANVYYEQYF
TRBV6-1,TRBD1,TRBJ1-4,-,TGTGCCAGCAGAGCGACAGGGGGCGCGAATGAAAAACTGTTTTTT,CASRATGGANEKLFF
TRBV20-1,-,TRBJ1-3,many,TGCAGTGCTCGGACAGATTTCTCTGGAAACACCATATATTTT,CSARTDFSGNTIYF
TRBV29-1,-,TRBJ2-5,many,TGCAGCGTTGAGGGATCGACAACCGAGACCCAGTACTTC,CSVEGSTTETQYF
TRBV20-1,-,TRBJ2-7,many,TGCAGTGCTAGATCTCACGACTTCAGCTCCTACGAGCAGTACTTC,CSARSHDFSSYEQYF
TRBV5-1,-,TRBJ1-1,many,TGCGCCAGCAGCGGGGGACTCCATGGGACTGAAGCTTTCTTT,CASSGGLHGTEAFF
TRBV7-9,TRBD1,TRBJ1-2,many,TGTGCCAGCAGCTCTCCGACAGGGGACTATGGCTACACCTTC,CASSSPTGDYGYTF
TRBV24-1,-,TRBJ2-3,many,TGTGCCACCAGTGTAGGTAGCACAGATACGCAGTATTTT,CATSVGSTDTQYF
TRBV5-5,-,TRBJ2-2,-,TGTGCCAGCAGCTTGCTCCTTTCCGGGGAGCTGTTTTTT,CASSLLLSGELFF
TRBV20-1,TRBD1,TRBJ2-4,many,TGCAGTGCTAGTAACAGGGGCAAAAACATTCAGTACTTC,CSASNRGKNIQYF